Presented here are 19 T cell receptor beta chains from one specimen sequenced in a study of blood T cell repertoires in COVID-19. TCRdb's table, derived via immunoSEQ multiplex PCR, lists solely in-frame clones and lacks some. The table has around 250,000 clones, more than 75% seen once; the top ten hold about 6.2%. Sequencing was done on a sample of PBMCs or T cells enriched from blood (not recorded which). These TCRs come from a woman aged 50 to 60 who had been exposed to COVID-19.

The chain has TRBV28 and TRBJ2-3; 8 nucleotides align to TRBD2. The germline gives CDR1 MDHEN, CDR2 SYDVKM. The trim removed 3 bases at V and 5 bases at J, leaving 10 bases unmatched. The CDR3 runs to 16 residues. In DNA form, the CDR3 reads TGTGCCAGCAGTTTGTCTGGTAGCGGGGCGGTAGATACGCAGTATTTT. Translated: CASSLSGSGAVDTQYF.

The chain uses TRBV5-4 and TRBJ1-2; no clear D gene. The length of the CDR3 is 15 residues. V lost 4 bases to trimming and J lost 5 bases, with 18 bases between them. Germline V gives CDR1 SGHNT, CDR2 YYREEE (reference sequence). Here the CDR3 reads CASSGRRDSAYGYTF. The CDR3 DNA follows: TGTGCCAGCAGCGGGAGGCGGGATAGCGCTTATGGCTACACCTTC.

This clone was recorded once. The rearrangement uses TRBV2 and TRBJ1-4; tentative D call: TRBD1 (6 bases). This CDR3 contains 17 residues. V lost 11 bases and J lost 0, with 22 bases in between. Germline lookup yields CDR1 SNHLY and CDR2 FYNNEI. CDR3 bases: TGTGCCGTAGAGGGGACACCCGATCGGGCAACTAATGAAAAACTGTTTTTT. Its translation is CAVEGTPDRATNEKLFF.

This chain uses TRBV11-3 with TRBJ2-5, with a weak D call TRBD2 (5 bases). V lost 6 bases and J 2 bases, leaving 10 bases between the germline ends. Germline V gene data show CDR1 as SGHNT and CDR2 as YENEEA. The CDR3 loop spans 13 amino acids. The CDR3 region is CASSGGPQETQYF. The DNA of the CDR3 is TGTGCCAGCAGTGGAGGCCCTCAAGAGACCCAGTACTTC.

V and J are TRBV29-1 and TRBJ1-1; D uncertain. This CDR3 spans 13 amino acids. V lost 3 bases, J lost 1 base, and 9 bases lay in between. Germline V gene sequence: CDR1 SQVTM, CDR2 ANQGSEA. CDR3 DNA: TGCAGCGTTGAGGATAACAGGAACACTGAAGCTTTCTTT. Amino acid sequence: CSVEDNRNTEAFF.

This clone was seen more than once but under ten times. The chain joins TRBV5-1 to TRBJ2-7; 8 bases match TRBD2. V lost 0 bases to trimming and J lost 4 bases; unmatched junction nucleotides: 12. This CDR3 is 17 amino acids long. The germline gives CDR1 SGHRS, CDR2 YFSETQ. For the CDR3, the DNA is TGCGCCAGCAGCTTGGGGGTAGCGGGGCCTTATATTTACGAGCAGTACTTC. It encodes CASSLGVAGPYIYEQYF.

The chain links TRBV9 to TRBJ1-2, with D unclear. This CDR3 comprises 11 residues. V dropped 4 bases and J dropped 13 bases, with 14 bases sitting between them. Germline CDR1 reads SGDLS; CDR2 reads YYNGEE. The CDR3 sequence is CASSTGLTATF. CDR3 DNA: TGTGCCAGCAGCACCGGTCTCACCGCCACCTTC. The complete variable domain, with remaining parts taken from reference TRBV9 and TRBJ1-2, reads DSGVTQTPKHLITATGQRVTLRCSPRSGDLSVYWYQQSLDQGLQFLIQYYNGEERAKGNILERFSAQQFPDLHSELNLSSLELGDSALYFCASSTGLTATFGSGTRLTVV.

The chain uses TRBV5-1 and TRBJ1-1; 8 bases align to TRBD1. After removal of 4 bases from V and 6 bases from J, the junction contained 11 bases not matched to a gene. The CDR3 has 15 residues. Per the germline V gene, CDR1 is SGHRS and CDR2 is YFSETQ. The CDR3 is CASSLGTGNVAEAFF. CDR3 nucleotide sequence: TGCGCCAGCAGCCTGGGGACAGGTAACGTTGCTGAAGCTTTCTTT.

The V gene is TRBV9, the J gene TRBJ1-1; no clear D. V was shortened by 4 bases and J by 0 bases, with 7 bases between the two germline ends. The CDR3 is 13 residues long. Per germline, CDR1 SGDLS and CDR2 YYNGEE. Here the CDR3 DNA reads TGTGCCAGCAGCACAGCATTGAACACTGAAGCTTTCTTT. Translated, it gives CASSTALNTEAFF.

This clone was seen more than once but under ten times. This chain uses TRBV6-5 with TRBJ2-7; 10 nucleotides match TRBD2. Germline V CDR1 and CDR2: MNHEY, SVGAGI. V lost 6 bases, J lost 5 bases, and 10 bases stayed unmatched. The CDR3 sequence is 15 residues long. For the CDR3, the DNA is TGTGCCAGCAGGCTGATAGCGGGGGGCAGGAACGAGCAGTACTTC. Translation: CASRLIAGGRNEQYF.

V is TRBV10-3 and J is TRBJ2-2, with TRBD1 identical over 7 bases. The germline gives CDR1 ENHRY, CDR2 SYGVKD. V gave up 6 bases and J gave up 2 bases; unmatched junction bases: 9. This CDR3 is built from 16 residues. The CDR3 protein is CAIRPYRDSNTGELFF. CDR3 sequence (DNA): TGTGCCATCAGACCATACCGGGACAGTAACACCGGGGAGCTGTTTTTT.

This clone was seen once. V usage is TRBV29-1 and J usage is TRBJ1-2, with 7 bases that match TRBD1. CDR1 SQVTM and CDR2 ANQGSEA come from the germline V gene. The CDR3 length is 10 residues. V shed 4 bases, J shed 13 bases, and the junction held 6 bases outside the gene matches. CDR3 DNA: TGCAGCGTTGGAACAGGGGTAGCCACCTTC. It specifies CSVGTGVATF.

The V call is TRBV10-2, the J call TRBJ1-6; 10 positions match TRBD1. The V and J ends lost 7 bases and 7 bases, in that order; junction bases with no gene match: 10. The CDR3 sequence is 16 residues long. Germline CDR1 WSHSY, CDR2 SAAADI. DNA of the CDR3: TGCGCCAGCACCCCGGGACAGGGGCTACCGAATTCACCCCTCCACTTT. It specifies CASTPGQGLPNSPLHF.

V usage is TRBV18 and J usage is TRBJ1-4; 8 bases match TRBD1. CDR1 is KGHSH, CDR2 LQKENI, per germline. This CDR3 is 14 amino acids long. The V segment lost 6 bases and the J segment 7 bases; nucleotides outside the gene matches: 7. The CDR3 spells CASSPGTGPEKLFF. CDR3 sequence (DNA): TGTGCCAGCTCGCCCGGGACAGGTCCTGAAAAACTGTTTTTT.

The rearrangement links TRBV19 to TRBJ2-2, with unresolved D. Germline CDR1 LNHDA, CDR2 SQIVND (reference sequence). The CDR3 extends over 14 amino acids. V shed 7 bases and J shed 4 bases, with 13 bases lying between them. In DNA, the CDR3 is TGTGCCAGTAAGCAGGCAAGCCCCACCGGGGAGCTGTTTTTT. Protein product: CASKQASPTGELFF.

This chain connects TRBV6-5 to TRBJ2-5; a weak D match, TRBD1 (6 bases). This CDR3 spans 14 amino acids. Germline V gene lookup returns CDR1 MNHEY and CDR2 SVGAGI. The V and J ends lost 6 bases and 2 bases respectively, with 13 bases between them. The CDR3 loop reads CASSKSGVQETQYF. CDR3 bases: TGTGCCAGCAGCAAATCAGGGGTACAAGAGACCCAGTACTTC.

The J gene is TRBJ2-7, the V gene TRBV7-2; the D gene is possibly TRBD1 (6 bases). CDR1 is SGHTA and CDR2 is FQGNSA in the germline V gene. CDR3 length equals 16 residues. V lost 0 bases and J 0 bases, leaving 12 bases between the germline ends. In DNA form, the CDR3 reads TGTGCCAGCAGCTTAGCTCTAGCAGGGGTCTCCTACGAGCAGTACTTC. Amino acids: CASSLALAGVSYEQYF.

The chain employs TRBV24-1 and TRBJ2-5; the match to TRBD2 covers 7 bases. This CDR3 is 13 amino acids long. The trim removed 8 bases at V and 4 bases at J, leaving 6 bases unmatched. Germline lookup yields CDR1 KGHDR and CDR2 SFDVKD. The CDR3 coding sequence is TGTGCCACCACTAGCGGCTGGGGAGAGACCCAGTACTTC. This codes for CATTSGWGETQYF.

This chain joins TRBV28 and TRBJ1-5; 8 positions match TRBD1. Germline assignment: CDR1 MDHEN and CDR2 SYDVKM. Trimming removed 4 bases from V and 0 bases from J; junction bases left unmatched: 14. CDR3 length: 19 residues. CDR3 sequence reads: CASSSGPGQGLYSNQPQHF. The CDR3 DNA reads TGTGCCAGCAGTTCAGGGCCCGGACAGGGCCTATATAGCAATCAGCCCCAGCATTTT.